A selection of T cell receptor beta chains follows, all from one sample in a study of blood T cells in healthy people across ages. TCRdb reanalysed the 5' RACE reads using MiXCR and keeps one entry per CDR3 protein. The sample carries fewer than 600,000 distinct CDR3 sequences, roughly a quarter recorded once. The same data also went into a second study, on T cells of mothers and their children.

Sequenced sample: blood. The receptors shown here come from a boy aged 2-9 years in good health. The CDR3 runs from the conserved cysteine through the conserved F or W. Fields, in order: V gene, D gene, J gene, CDR3 length, clone size, CDR3 protein, CDR3 DNA. The D gene is left open where the match is weak. Clone size is not always given. Where it is, it says once, few, many or a class for expanded clones.

TRBV11-2	TRBD1	TRBJ2-6	18	few	CASSLRITGDTGANVLTF	TGTGCCAGCAGCTTACGAATTACAGGGGATACAGGGGCCAACGTCCTGACTTTC
TRBV29-1	.	TRBJ1-2	13	.	CSVDTIWGYGYTF	TGCAGCGTTGATACGATTTGGGGCTATGGCTACACCTTC
TRBV29-1	.	TRBJ2-3	12	.	CSVGGEMDTQYF	TGCAGCGTTGGGGGGGAGATGGATACGCAGTATTTT
TRBV6-5	TRBD2	TRBJ2-7	15	.	CASRAGTRSVNEQYF	TGTGCCAGCAGGGCCGGGACTAGAAGTGTTAACGAGCAGTACTTC
TRBV30	.	TRBJ1-1	11	few	CALGLNTEAFF	TGTGCACTGGGCCTGAACACTGAAGCTTTCTTT
TRBV10-1	TRBD1	TRBJ2-4	18	many	CASSPSTGQGEAKNIQYF	TGCGCCAGCAGCCCCTCGACTGGACAGGGGGAAGCCAAAAACATTCAGTACTTC
TRBV5-1	.	TRBJ1-4	17	.	CASSLGGGAHGNEKLFF	TGCGCCAGCAGCTTGGGTGGAGGCGCCCATGGTAATGAAAAACTGTTTTTT
TRBV6-6	TRBD1	TRBJ2-3	14	few	CASGDRGKTDTQYF	TGTGCCAGCGGGGACAGGGGGAAGACAGATACGCAGTATTTT
TRBV7-8	.	TRBJ1-1	14	few	CASSLGGRGTEAFF	TGTGCCAGCAGCTTAGGGGGGAGAGGTACTGAAGCTTTCTTT
TRBV20-1	.	TRBJ2-1	15	few	CSAQGGGVRYNEQFF	TGCAGTGCTCAAGGAGGGGGAGTTAGGTACAATGAGCAGTTCTTC
TRBV29-1	.	TRBJ2-5	11	few	CSARYRETQYF	TGCAGCGCCAGGTATCGAGAGACCCAGTACTTC
TRBV18	.	TRBJ2-5	12	.	CASSPVSETQYF	TGTGCCAGCTCACCAGTATCCGAGACCCAGTACTTC
TRBV12-3/TRBV12-4	TRBD2	TRBJ2-3	16	.	CASSYPSGAGTDAQYF	TGTGCCAGCAGTTACCCTAGCGGTGCGGGAACAGATGCGCAGTATTTT
TRBV2	TRBD1	TRBJ1-1	15	few	CASSLWDRINTEAFF	TGTGCCAGCAGTCTTTGGGACAGGATAAACACTGAAGCTTTCTTT
TRBV7-3	.	TRBJ2-5	14	few	CASSPGGRQETQYF	TGTGCCAGCAGCCCCGGGGGGCGACAAGAGACCCAGTACTTC
TRBV7-9	.	TRBJ2-5	16	.	CASTKAYQGWRETQYF	TGTGCCAGCACCAAAGCCTACCAGGGCTGGCGAGAGACCCAGTACTTC
TRBV10-1	.	TRBJ2-3	11	.	CASSIGRKQYF	TGCGCCAGCAGTATTGGGAGGAAGCAGTATTTT
TRBV15	.	TRBJ2-7	14	.	CATSRTTGEGEQYF	TGTGCCACCAGCAGGACAACCGGGGAAGGCGAGCAGTACTTC
TRBV6-6	TRBD1	TRBJ1-2	17	.	CASSYSKGFRGHNGYTF	TGTGCCAGCAGTTACTCGAAGGGGTTTAGGGGGCATAACGGCTACACCTTC
TRBV20-1	.	TRBJ2-7	12	.	CSASQENYEQYF	TGCAGTGCTTCCCAGGAGAACTACGAGCAGTACTTC
TRBV29-1	.	TRBJ2-2	14	few	CSVDGGPNTGELFF	TGCAGCGTTGATGGGGGCCCGAACACCGGGGAGCTGTTTTTT
TRBV12-3/TRBV12-4	TRBD1	TRBJ1-1	16	.	CASSTGGLRGWTEAFF	TGTGCCAGCAGTACAGGGGGCTTAAGGGGCTGGACTGAAGCTTTCTTT
TRBV29-1	.	TRBJ2-1	11	many	CSVGIGDEQFF	TGCAGCGTTGGGATAGGGGATGAGCAGTTCTTC
TRBV18	.	TRBJ2-5	14	.	CASSPTVKWETQYF	TGTGCCAGCTCACCGACAGTTAAATGGGAGACCCAGTACTTC
TRBV12-3/TRBV12-4	.	TRBJ1-1	13	few	CASVAGRDTEAFF	TGTGCCAGTGTTGCAGGGAGGGACACTGAAGCTTTCTTT
TRBV7-9	TRBD1	TRBJ1-2	16	.	CASSLYRDRETYGYTF	TGTGCCAGCAGCTTATACCGGGACAGGGAAACCTATGGCTACACCTTC
TRBV14	.	TRBJ2-3	13	few	CASSQECTDTQYF	TGTGCCAGCAGCCAGGAGTGCACAGATACGCAGTATTTT
TRBV20-1	.	TRBJ2-5	12	.	CSASALTATQYF	TGCAGTGCTAGCGCCCTGACGGCCACCCAGTACTTC
TRBV20-1	.	TRBJ2-3	13	.	CSVLSLSTDTQYF	TGCAGTGTTCTTAGCTTGAGCACAGATACGCAGTATTTT
TRBV20-1	TRBD2	TRBJ2-5	14	many	CSASQASGGVAQYF	TGCAGTGCTAGTCAGGCTAGCGGGGGAGTGGCCCAGTACTTC
TRBV18	TRBD1	TRBJ1-5	14	few	CASSQQGTNQPQHF	TGTGCCAGCTCACAACAGGGGACCAATCAGCCCCAGCATTTT
TRBV7-2	TRBD2	TRBJ2-7	17	.	CASSSLPTSGRTYEQYF	TGTGCCAGCAGCTCATTACCGACTAGCGGGAGGACCTACGAGCAGTACTTC
TRBV18	TRBD2	TRBJ2-1	14	few	CASSPGTSYNEQFF	TGTGCCAGCTCACCCGGGACTAGTTACAATGAGCAGTTCTTC
TRBV7-9	TRBD1	TRBJ2-5	14	few	CASSAPGQRETQYF	TGTGCCAGCAGCGCCCCGGGACAGCGAGAGACCCAGTACTTC
TRBV20-1	TRBD1	TRBJ2-7	12	once	CSARQGAREQYF	TGCAGTGCTAGGCAGGGGGCACGCGAGCAGTACTTC
TRBV28	.	TRBJ1-1	14	.	CASSSDSDYTEAFF	TGTGCCAGCAGTAGCGACAGCGATTACACAGAAGCTTTCTTT
TRBV27	TRBD1	TRBJ1-4	15	few	CASRERQGVREKLFF	TGTGCCAGCAGGGAACGACAGGGGGTTCGAGAAAAACTGTTTTTT
TRBV12-3/TRBV12-4	.	TRBJ2-1	13	.	CASSSGRTVEQFF	TGTGCCAGCAGCTCCGGGAGGACAGTAGAGCAGTTCTTC
TRBV20-1	TRBD2	TRBJ2-3	13	.	CSLLAGGGHTQYF	TGCAGTCTCCTAGCGGGGGGCGGTCATACGCAGTATTTT
TRBV5-1	.	TRBJ2-5	14	few	CASTSGGPWETQYF	TGCGCCAGTACCTCGGGCGGTCCTTGGGAGACCCAGTACTTC
TRBV2	.	TRBJ1-2	15	.	CASSELLKTPYGYTF	TGTGCCAGCAGTGAGCTCCTGAAGACGCCTTATGGCTACACCTTC
TRBV20-1	.	TRBJ2-7	13	once	CSASPGLTYEQYF	TGCAGTGCTAGCCCAGGGCTAACCTACGAGCAGTACTTC
TRBV29-1	.	TRBJ1-2	12	.	CSVVLLTYGYTF	TGCAGCGTTGTACTTCTAACCTATGGCTACACCTTC
TRBV30	TRBD2	TRBJ2-1	15	.	CAWTSGRSSYNEQFF	TGTGCCTGGACTAGCGGGAGGAGCTCCTACAATGAGCAGTTCTTC
TRBV5-1	.	TRBJ1-1	14	.	CASSSQRQNTEAFF	TGCGCCAGCAGCTCACAGAGACAGAACACTGAAGCTTTCTTT
TRBV6-1	.	TRBJ2-5	16	many	CASSPTNDRPIETQYF	TGTGCCAGCAGCCCTACGAACGACAGGCCGATAGAGACCCAGTACTTC
TRBV20-1	TRBD1	TRBJ1-2	18	few	CSARDFNRGIDPNYGYTF	TGCAGTGCTAGAGATTTTAACAGGGGGATAGATCCTAACTATGGCTACACCTTC
TRBV21-1	.	TRBJ2-3	17	few	CASSFHRDTERGDTQYF	TGTGCCAGCAGCTTCCACCGGGACACAGAGAGAGGAGATACGCAGTATTTT
TRBV6-1	.	TRBJ2-7	15	.	CASRERAGTTYEQYF	TGTGCCAGCAGGGAAAGAGCCGGGACCACCTACGAGCAGTACTTC
TRBV5-1	TRBD1	TRBJ2-3	16	few	CASSSYPGQIPDTQYF	TGCGCCAGCAGCTCCTATCCGGGACAGATACCAGATACGCAGTATTTT
TRBV6-5	TRBD1	TRBJ2-1	17	.	CASSWTGGKSSYNEQFF	TGTGCCAGCAGTTGGACAGGGGGGAAGAGCTCCTACAATGAGCAGTTCTTC
TRBV21-1	.	TRBJ2-7	17	.	CASSAQGRQGIRDEQYF	TGTGCCAGCAGCGCCCAAGGTCGACAGGGAATCCGAGACGAGCAGTACTTC
TRBV7-2	.	TRBJ2-7	13	.	CASSLGLRGTQYF	TGTGCCAGCAGCTTGGGACTAAGGGGGACGCAGTACTTC
TRBV29-1	TRBD1	TRBJ1-1	15	.	CSVTGHGQVNTEAFF	TGCAGCGTTACAGGGCATGGACAGGTGAACACTGAAGCTTTCTTT
TRBV6-5	TRBD2	TRBJ2-1	20	once	CASSYRGASSGSVAYNEQFF	TGTGCCAGCAGTTACAGGGGTGCGTCTAGCGGGAGCGTGGCCTACAATGAGCAGTTCTTC
TRBV12-3/TRBV12-4	TRBD2	TRBJ2-7	17	few	CASSGLGRGGPMDEQYF	TGTGCCAGCAGTGGTCTGGGACGGGGGGGGCCGATGGACGAGCAGTACTTC